The present T cell receptor beta chain was sequenced within a study of post-analysis software for immune sequencing data. CDR1 DFQATT and CDR2 SNEGSKA come from the germline V gene (reference sequence). This CDR3 has 15 residues. Trimming pared 1 base from V and 1 base from J, leaving 14 bases between. As regards this clonotype: Its cognate antigen is unknown.

TCR beta cDNA libraries had unique molecular identifiers. There were 1 to 10 million T cells, and roughly 0.5 million cDNA molecules came from them. TCRdb redid the calling of the PCR reads with MiXCR, one entry per CDR3 protein. The table lists fewer than 600,000 distinct CDR3 sequences, roughly 46% of them singletons, with roughly an eighth in the top ten. General study results and limits: Higher frequency in patients than in controls was seen for about five TRBV segments, with TRBV5-6, TRBV5-1 and TRBV20-1 among them.

This receptor was identified in a girl between 5 and 17 years old with multiple sclerosis. The chain recombines TRBV20-1 with TRBJ2-7, with D maybe TRBD2 (6 bases). Sequenced sample: blood. The CDR3 spells CSARGAAGCSYEQYF. CDR3 in DNA: TGCAGTGCTAGAGGAGCCGCGGGGTGTTCCTACGAGCAGTACTTC.